The rows below give T cell receptor beta chains drawn from one sample of a study of T cell changes during pregnancy in multiple sclerosis. Some clones are missing from TCRdb's copy, which holds only in-frame ones; the method was immunoSEQ multiplex PCR. The sample yields some 23,000 clones, 86% seen once. This material consisted of CD8+ T cells from peripheral blood mononuclear cells, taken in the first trimester of pregnancy. The receptors originated from a female donor in good health, enrolled as a control in a pregnancy study. CDR3s leave out the opening cysteine and the closing phenylalanine or tryptophan.

j_gene | v_gene | CDR3aa
TRBJ2-3 | TRBV11-2 | ASSLDTGVDTQY
TRBJ2-7 | TRBV5-6 | ASSLLAANYEQY
TRBJ1-2 | TRBV29-1 | SVRSTGGVIDYT
TRBJ2-1 | TRBV6-4 | ASSDSSGEVHEQF
TRBJ2-1 | TRBV6-4 | ASSDNSGAAMQF
TRBJ2-7 | TRBV28 | ASSLRVYYEQY
TRBJ1-2 | TRBV4-1 | ASSQDKSTTGYGYT
TRBJ2-1 | TRBV10-1 | ARSTSGTNNEQF
TRBJ2-1 | TRBV7-9 | ASSRQDEQF
TRBJ1-1 | TRBV28 | ASSFAGLNTEAF
TRBJ1-5 | TRBV28 | ASSSRTGGQPQH
TRBJ2-3 | TRBV6-1 | ASSEISGSTDTQY
TRBJ2-3 | TRBV7-3 | ASSLIGWGSTDTQY
TRBJ2-1 | TRBV13 | ASRPPKRGNGNEQF
TRBJ1-1 | TRBV19 | ASSMGRASEAF
TRBJ2-7 | TRBV27 | ASSSGVEQY
TRBJ2-3 | TRBV4-1 | ASSQGRGGIPDTQY
TRBJ2-7 | TRBV4-1 | ASSQGQGEQY
TRBJ1-5 | TRBV19 | ASSMGGGGSNQPQH
TRBJ2-7 | TRBV28 | VTHDSYEQY
TRBJ1-2 | TRBV7-9 | ASSPADRDYGYT
TRBJ1-5 | TRBV10-2 | ASSVGGGLSNQPQH
TRBJ1-2 | TRBV27 | ASSLPQGGYGYT
TRBJ2-1 | TRBV6-4 | ASSDASGGHNEQF
TRBJ2-1 | TRBV7-9 | ASSLPLAGVSSYNEQF
TRBJ2-5 | TRBV6-1 | ASSAGTGSGTQY
TRBJ1-6 | TRBV11-1 | ASSLSGTGNSPLH
TRBJ2-3 | TRBV28 | ASSLGPDTDTQY
TRBJ2-7 | TRBV7-9 | ASSTMTSSYEQY
TRBJ2-1 | TRBV6-4 | ASSEERGAGNEQF
TRBJ2-2 | TRBV2 | ASTYSENTGELF
TRBJ2-3 | TRBV11-2 | ASSFVLAGDTQY
TRBJ2-3 | TRBV27 | ASNRGGSADTQY
TRBJ2-7 | TRBV27 | ASSLGPDRGYEQY
TRBJ1-5 | TRBV28 | ASSPATGTSNQPQH
TRBJ2-2 | TRBV27 | ASSPIERGYGGELF
TRBJ2-7 | TRBV11-1 | ASSLGQDNYEQY
TRBJ1-1 | TRBV7-2 | ASSLIGGSEAF
TRBJ2-1 | TRBV6-1 | ASNLAEYNEQF
TRBJ1-3 | TRBV28 | ASRPTGMSGNTIY
TRBJ1-1 | TRBV4-3 | ASSQYGAGEAF
TRBJ2-1 | TRBV27 | ASSWGWTGANEQF
TRBJ2-7 | TRBV5-1 | ASSPLASGDLPHEQY
TRBJ2-2 | TRBV30 | AWSVRGSDTGELF
TRBJ2-1 | TRBV13 | ASSLWTSGEDNEQF
TRBJ2-3 | TRBV27 | ASSLGGGAGDTQY
TRBJ1-2 | TRBV4-2 | ASSQEGGIGYGYT
TRBJ2-7 | TRBV5-1 | ASSPPGRSSYEQY
TRBJ1-4 | TRBV28 | ASSSAIGGGEWGEKLF
TRBJ1-5 | TRBV29-1 | SVEDGTGGNQPQH
TRBJ2-3 | TRBV29-1 | SVEGGRSDTQY
TRBJ2-2 | TRBV6-4 | ASSDSMGQGTGELF
TRBJ1-4 | TRBV27 | ASSLTGVREKLF
TRBJ1-2 | TRBV6-6 | ASSYVVGHDYGYT
TRBJ2-7 | TRBV7-9 | ASSLVNRANEQY
TRBJ2-5 | TRBV7-9 | ASSSPLSQY
TRBJ2-3 | TRBV6-4 | ASSDSAGGSTDTQY
TRBJ2-5 | TRBV5-1 | ASSSDRDETQY
TRBJ2-7 | TRBV11-2 | ASSLISLANEQY
NA | TRBV19 | ASSSGTSGDYEQY